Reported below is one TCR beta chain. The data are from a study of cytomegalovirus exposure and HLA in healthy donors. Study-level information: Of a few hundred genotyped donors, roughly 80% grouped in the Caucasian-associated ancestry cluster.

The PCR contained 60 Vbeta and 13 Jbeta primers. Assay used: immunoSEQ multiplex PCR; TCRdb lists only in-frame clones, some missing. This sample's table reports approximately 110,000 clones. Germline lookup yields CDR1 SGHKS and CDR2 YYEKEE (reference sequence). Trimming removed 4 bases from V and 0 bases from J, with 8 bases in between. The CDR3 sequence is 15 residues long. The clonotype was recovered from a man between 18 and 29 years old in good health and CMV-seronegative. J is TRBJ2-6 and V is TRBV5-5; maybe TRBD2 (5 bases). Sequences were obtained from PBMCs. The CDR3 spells CASSRAASGANVLTF. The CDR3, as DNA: TGTGCCAGCAGCCGAGCGGCCTCTGGGGCCAACGTCCTGACTTTC.